This note documents a single T cell receptor beta chain sequence. Antigen specificity is unknown. The PCR used 60 Vbeta and 13 Jbeta primers. Some clones are missing from TCRdb's copy, which holds only in-frame ones; the method was immunoSEQ multiplex PCR. The data show some 200,000 clones, and the top ten clones hold roughly 0.74%. The CDR3 is 15 amino acids. Germline V gives CDR1 GTSNPN, CDR2 SVGIG (reference sequence). The sample is drawn from a study of cytomegalovirus exposure and HLA in healthy donors. Study-level points and caveats: While the bulk of TCR sequences proved rare, some public TCRs turned up in many donors. Researchers reported in a later analysis that a missense DCLRE1C variant was tied to TCR beta V- and J-gene trimming.

The sequenced material came from PBMCs. This rearrangement joins TRBV30 to TRBJ2-5, with a tentative D call TRBD2 (8 bases). The DNA end lines up better with TRBJ2-7; the J call may be wrong. The receptor was isolated from a boy between 10 and 17 years old in good health and CMV-seronegative. For the CDR3, the DNA is TGTGCCTGGAGTGTCGGGAGGGGGCAGACCTACGAGCAGTACTTC. Protein: CAWSVGRGQTYEQYF.